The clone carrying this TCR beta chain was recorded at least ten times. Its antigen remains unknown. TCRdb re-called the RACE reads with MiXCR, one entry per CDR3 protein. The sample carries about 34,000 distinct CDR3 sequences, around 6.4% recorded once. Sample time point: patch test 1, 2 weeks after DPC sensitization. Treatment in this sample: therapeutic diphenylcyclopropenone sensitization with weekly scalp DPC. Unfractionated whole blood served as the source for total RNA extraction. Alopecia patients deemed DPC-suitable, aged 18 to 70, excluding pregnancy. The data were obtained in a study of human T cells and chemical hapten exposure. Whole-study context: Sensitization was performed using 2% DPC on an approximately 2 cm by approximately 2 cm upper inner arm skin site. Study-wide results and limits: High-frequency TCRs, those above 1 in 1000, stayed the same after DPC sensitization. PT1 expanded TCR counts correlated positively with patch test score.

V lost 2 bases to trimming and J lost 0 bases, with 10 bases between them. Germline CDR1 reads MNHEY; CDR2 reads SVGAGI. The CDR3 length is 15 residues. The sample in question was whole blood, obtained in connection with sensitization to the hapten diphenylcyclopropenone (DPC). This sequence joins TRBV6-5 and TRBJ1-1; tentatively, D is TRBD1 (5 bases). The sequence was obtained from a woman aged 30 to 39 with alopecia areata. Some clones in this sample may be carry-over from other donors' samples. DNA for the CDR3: TGTGCCAGCAGTTACCAGGGAGTTATGAACACTGAAGCTTTCTTT. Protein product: CASSYQGVMNTEAFF.